Each of the 10 T cell receptor beta chains below was sequenced from the same sample in a study of response to subunit inactivated influenza vaccine. MiXCR, applied by TCRdb to the RT-PCR reads, yields one record per CDR3 protein. The sample has roughly 570,000 distinct CDR3 sequences, 12% to 15% seen once. Sequences were derived from PBMCs from blood, sampled 11 to 12 days after vaccination. The receptors were sampled from a man aged 45 to 65 who received an inactivated influenza vaccine.

The V and J genes are TRBV3-1 and TRBJ2-3, with 7 positions matching TRBD1. The CDR3 runs to 16 residues. The V segment lost 1 base and the J segment 5 bases; nucleotides outside the gene matches: 9. Germline V gene lookup returns CDR1 LGHDT and CDR2 YNNKEL (reference sequence). The CDR3 region is CASSQGGGFLVDTQYF. As DNA, the CDR3 is TGTGCCAGCAGCCAAGGAGGGGGCTTTCTGGTAGATACGCAGTATTTT.

This clonotype came up a few times. V is TRBV11-2 and J is TRBJ2-1; 7 positions match TRBD2. CDR1 is SGHAT, CDR2 FQNNGV, per germline. The CDR3 extends over 17 amino acids. The ends lost 1 base at V and 2 bases at J; junction bases unmatched: 8. Written as DNA, the CDR3 is TGTGCCAGCAGCTTAGGAGCCACTGGGGGGGCCTACAATGAGCAGTTCTTC. This translates into CASSLGATGGAYNEQFF.

This clonotype was seen more than once but under ten times. CDR3 sequence reads: CSAPARRTSRRTDTQYF. In DNA form, the CDR3 reads TGCAGTGCCCCTGCCCGGAGGACTAGCAGACGCACAGATACGCAGTATTTT. This chain joins TRBV20-1 and TRBJ2-3, with 8 bases fitting TRBD2. The trim removed 6 bases at V and 1 base at J, leaving 15 bases unmatched. The CDR3 spans 17 residues. The germline gives CDR1 DFQATT, CDR2 SNEGSKA (reference sequence).

The J gene is TRBJ2-2, the V gene TRBV2; 8 positions agree with TRBD2. The CDR3 has 17 residues. From germline, CDR1 is SNHLY and CDR2 FYNNEI. Unmatched junction bases numbered 14, after V lost 6 bases and J lost 5 bases. The CDR3: CASSVTLLAVQTGELFF. The CDR3 DNA sequence: TGTGCCAGCAGCGTAACCTTACTAGCGGTCCAAACCGGGGAGCTGTTTTTT.

The V and J genes are TRBV11-1 and TRBJ2-1; 9 bases align to TRBD2. The trim removed 2 bases at V and 4 bases at J, leaving 6 bases unmatched. Germline V CDR1 and CDR2: SGHAT, FQDESV (reference sequence). CDR3 length: 16 residues. The CDR3, as DNA: TGTGCCAGCAGCTTAATGGCGGGAGGGATTTACAATGAGCAGTTCTTC. It codes for CASSLMAGGIYNEQFF. The full variable domain, rest sourced from reference TRBV11-1 and TRBJ2-1, is EAEVAQSPRYKITEKSQAVAFWCDPISGHATLYWYRQILGQGPELLVQFQDESVVDDSQLPKDRFSAERLKGVDSTLKIQPAELGDSAMYLCASSLMAGGIYNEQFFGPGTRLTVL.

This clonotype was counted ten times or more. V and J are TRBV28 and TRBJ2-7; 9 bases agree with TRBD1. The CDR3 extends over 15 amino acids. In germline, CDR1 is MDHEN, CDR2 SYDVKM. V was pared by 2 bases and J by 3 bases, with 5 bases of the junction left unmatched. The CDR3 DNA sequence: TGTGCCAGCAGTTTAGGGGACAGGGAGGTCTACGAGCAGTACTTC. The encoded protein is CASSLGDREVYEQYF. Combining the CDR3 with reference TRBV28 and TRBJ2-7 gives the whole variable domain DVKVTQSSRYLVKRTGEKVFLECVQDMDHENMFWYRQDPGLGLRLIYFSYDVKMKEKGDIPEGYSVSREKKERFSLILESASTNQTSMYLCASSLGDREVYEQYFGPGTRLTVT.

Only a few counts were recorded for this clonotype. This chain joins TRBV28 and TRBJ2-1; TRBD1 might be the D (6 bases). The germline gives CDR1 MDHEN, CDR2 SYDVKM. V was clipped by 2 bases and J by 15 bases, with 14 bases between them. CDR3 length equals 12 residues. The CDR3 coding sequence is TGTGCCAGCAGTTTAGGGGCAGGGGTTTGGTTCTTC. Its protein product is CASSLGAGVWFF.

This clonotype has only a few counts. In DNA form, the CDR3 reads TGTGCCAGCAGTTTATACGGGGAGGTGGAGGCTTTCTTT. Residues: CASSLYGEVEAFF. V usage is TRBV12-3 or TRBV12-4 and J usage is TRBJ1-1; D is undetermined. V was clipped by 2 bases and J by 11 bases, with 15 bases between them. The CDR3 spans 13 residues.

The rearrangement joins TRBV7-7 to TRBJ2-2; D might be TRBD2 (7 bases). The CDR3 runs 16 residues. Germline assignment: CDR1 SSHAT and CDR2 FNYEAQ (reference sequence). V lost 4 bases, J lost 2 bases, and 14 bases lay in between. This chain's CDR3 is CASSSGGPANTGELFF. CDR3 DNA: TGTGCCAGCAGCTCCGGGGGGCCAGCAAACACCGGGGAGCTGTTTTTT.

Ten or more counts support this clonotype. This chain joins TRBV5-4 and TRBJ2-1; D not resolved. The germline V gene has CDR1 SGHNT and CDR2 YYREEE (reference sequence). Trimming stripped 2 bases from V and 4 bases from J, with 13 bases between. The CDR3 is 15 amino acids. The CDR3 loop reads CASSFGSQIYNEQFF. In DNA, the CDR3 is TGTGCCAGCAGCTTTGGTTCCCAGATTTACAATGAGCAGTTCTTC.